This TCR beta chain was found in a study of T cells in Graves' hyperthyroidism and ophthalmopathy. About the study: Peripheral blood was acquired at first diagnosis, ahead of any therapy whatsoever.

Enrolled ophthalmopathy patients presented with a Clinical Activity Score of at least 3, a NOSPECS grade of at least 4, and disease duration under 3 months. Diagnostic assessment was based on clinical symptoms, serum thyroxine and TRAb, thyroid ultrasound and orbital computed tomography. TCR beta CDR3 region amplification was performed from RNA transcripts. First-round RT-PCR with HTBI primers amplified the TCR CDR3 region. TCRdb recomputed calls from the multiplex PCR reads with MiXCR, one row per CDR3 protein. The table shows roughly 600,000 distinct CDR3 sequences, with roughly 15% occurring only once. There are many counts of this clonotype. Its antigen remains unknown. Broader study findings: A median around 6.8 months before onset, the model predicted ophthalmopathy.

The CDR3 is 17 residues long. The junction had 9 bases not matched to a gene; V was cut back by 6 bases and J by 2 bases. CDR1 and CDR2 from the germline V gene are MNHNS and SASEGT. The sequenced sample consisted of blood. This clonotype originated in a woman aged 50 to 60 with Graves' ophthalmopathy. This sequence joins TRBV6-1 and TRBJ2-3; TRBD2 matches 12 bases. The CDR3 region is CASRPRLAGANTDTQYF. The CDR3 DNA follows: TGTGCCAGCAGACCCCGACTAGCGGGAGCGAACACAGATACGCAGTATTTT.